Shown below are 7 T cell receptor beta chains from a single sample sequenced in a study of control samples from healthy donors and cancer patients. Libraries were prepared by immunoSEQ multiplex PCR; TCRdb keeps only in-frame clonotypes and omits some of them. The sample yields roughly 3,600 clones, about 80% seen once. Sequencing input: formalin-fixed, paraffin-embedded tissue. The receptors were gathered from a female donor with melanoma.

The rearrangement uses TRBV5-6 and TRBJ2-1; D perhaps matches TRBD1 (6 bases). CDR1 and CDR2 from the germline V gene are SGHDT and YYEEEE. The V and J ends lost 6 bases and 8 bases respectively, with 21 bases between them. There are 15 residues in the CDR3. For the CDR3, the DNA is TGTGCCAGCACCACCCTAAACAGGGCCAGCGATGAGCAGTTCTTC. Translated: CASTTLNRASDEQFF.

This chain joins TRBV3-1 (or the pseudogene TRBV3-2) and TRBJ2-5; 10 nucleotides align to TRBD2. The germline CDR1 and CDR2 sequences are LGHDT and YNNKEL (reference sequence). Germline trimming cut 0 bases from V and 4 bases from J; bases unmatched to any gene: 11. This CDR3 is built from 18 residues. CDR3 amino acids: CASSQDSTILAGVETQYF. The CDR3 DNA reads as TGTGCCAGCAGCCAAGATTCTACGATCCTAGCGGGAGTAGAGACCCAGTACTTC.

The rearrangement links TRBV7-2 to TRBJ2-1; 9 nucleotides match TRBD2. Germline trimming cut 3 bases from V and 6 bases from J; bases unmatched to any gene: 12. In germline, CDR1 is SGHTA, CDR2 FQGNSA. The CDR3 covers 17 residues. CDR3 sequence: CASSFVPAGGRGNEQFF. The CDR3 bases are TGTGCCAGCAGCTTTGTCCCGGCGGGAGGGCGCGGCAATGAGCAGTTCTTC.

The rearrangement uses TRBV20-1 and TRBJ1-6; tentatively, D is TRBD1 (6 bases). The CDR3 contains 14 residues. Trimming cost V 3 bases and J 6 bases, with 12 bases left between them. The germline V gene encodes CDR1 DFQATT and CDR2 SNEGSKA (reference sequence). In nucleotides, the CDR3 is TGCAGTGCTAGTGGACAGACCCCTAATTCACCCCTCCACTTT. Translating gives CSASGQTPNSPLHF.

This sequence joins TRBV12-3 or TRBV12-4 and TRBJ1-1; possible D gene TRBD1, 5 bases. V lost 4 bases and J lost 4, with 7 bases in between. The CDR3 runs to 12 residues. Here the CDR3 reads CASSSQGTEAFF. For the CDR3, the DNA is TGTGCCAGCAGTTCCCAGGGCACTGAAGCTTTCTTT.

The chain joins TRBV11-3 to TRBJ2-5; 15 nucleotides agree with TRBD2. J was trimmed by 5 bases and V by 5 bases; bases with no gene match: 6. Germline CDR1 reads SGHNT; CDR2 reads YENEEA. The CDR3 has 16 residues. The CDR3 DNA is TGTGCCAGCAGCCGGACTAGCGGGAGGGCCGGGGAGACCCAGTACTTC. This sequence encodes CASSRTSGRAGETQYF.

The rearrangement links TRBV5-1 to TRBJ1-2, with D tentatively TRBD1 (5 bases). The CDR3 consists of 15 residues. Germline assignment: CDR1 SGHRS and CDR2 YFSETQ. V shed 2 bases and J shed 7 bases, with 18 bases lying between them. The CDR3 sequence: CASSFQGPQRGGYTF. The CDR3 DNA is TGCGCCAGCAGCTTCCAGGGACCCCAACGGGGTGGCTACACCTTC.